The 4 T cell receptor beta chains listed next were all sequenced from one sample in a study of T cell responses to AZD1222 COVID-19 vaccine. Repertoires were generated with immunoSEQ multiplex PCR, while TCRdb's copy carries only in-frame clones and drops some. The profile shows 80,000 to 90,000 clones, about nine tenths of them singletons. Source: peripheral blood, taken on day 0 of AZD1222 vaccination. The receptors here all came from an adult in good health.

The rearrangement uses TRBV19 and TRBJ2-1, with 8 nucleotides matching TRBD1. With 7 bases clipped from V and 4 bases from J, the junction kept 6 bases outside the gene matches. The CDR3 extends over 14 amino acids. Germline V gene sequence: CDR1 LNHDA, CDR2 SQIVND (reference sequence). The CDR3 DNA sequence: TGTGCCAGTAACCCAGGGGGCTATTACAATGAGCAGTTCTTC. It codes for CASNPGGYYNEQFF. Supplemented by reference TRBV19 and TRBJ2-1, the full variable domain reads DGGITQSPKYLFRKEGQNVTLSCEQNLNHDAMYWYRQDPGQGLRLIYYSQIVNDFQKGDIAEGYSVSREKKESFPLTVTSAQKNPTAFYLCASNPGGYYNEQFFGPGTRLTVL.

This chain joins TRBV27 and TRBJ2-7; D may be TRBD2 (5 bases). The V gene lost 8 bases and the J gene lost 12 bases, with 32 bases spanning the gap. Germline V gene data show CDR1 as MNHEY and CDR2 as SMNVEV (reference sequence). The CDR3 covers 16 residues. The CDR3 region is CASSAETPQYPARVYF. CDR3 sequence (DNA): TGTGCCAGCTCCGCGGAGACCCCCCAGTACCCGGCGAGGGTGTACTTC.

The V and J genes are TRBV10-3 and TRBJ2-1; no clear D gene. Between the trimmed V and J ends, which lost 6 bases and 6 bases, there was a span of 15 bases. The CDR3 extends over 14 amino acids. The germline V gene encodes CDR1 ENHRY and CDR2 SYGVKD. The CDR3 sequence is CAISRLAKTNEQFF. The CDR3 DNA is TGTGCCATCAGCCGTTTGGCTAAAACCAATGAGCAGTTCTTC.

The gene calls are TRBV9 and TRBJ1-1, with 7 bases aligning to TRBD1. The CDR3 totals 14 residues. Looked up from germline, CDR1 is SGDLS and CDR2 is YYNGEE. V dropped 3 bases and J dropped 6; count of bases not matched to a gene: 8. For the CDR3, the DNA is TGTGCCAGCAGCGCCCGACAGGGTAACGCTGAAGCTTTCTTT. Its translation: CASSARQGNAEAFF.